Sequencing of this T cell receptor (beta chain) was carried out in a study of shared clonotypes between healthy human individuals. On the study more broadly: Each donor had three CD4 naive, three CD4 memory, two CD8 naive and one CD8 memory plate. Findings and limits, study-wide: The four-donor shared clonotypes exceeded non-shared clonotypes in generation probability, with non-shared ones scoring lower.

Germline loops: CDR1 MGHRA, CDR2 YSYEKL. The CDR3 length is 15 residues. Comment on this clone: Its antigen is undetermined. The junction differs from germline at one of its ends, possibly a read error.

It was at deep level that the assay was run. Replicate sorted-subset PCRs were loaded with about 0.2 ug DNA, tens of thousands of T cell genomes. Measured with immunoSEQ multiplex PCR; TCRdb has only the in-frame clones, and not every one. The sample carries some 550,000 clones, roughly 97% recorded once. The chain couples TRBV4-1 to TRBJ2-7, with 10 nucleotides matching TRBD2. The TCR comes from a young woman in good health. Sequenced: naive CD4+ T cells sorted from blood. Subset meaning: CD45RA+ positively selected. The DNA for the CDR3 is TGTGCCAGCAGCCAAGATCACGGGACTAGCGATGAGCAGTACTTC. Its protein product is CASSQDHGTSDEQYF.